These 13 T cell receptor beta chains were all obtained from the same sample, sequenced in a study of blood T cell repertoires in COVID-19. TCRdb keeps only in-frame clones here, not all; method: immunoSEQ multiplex PCR. Among about 120,000 clones, about 90% were seen once, and the ten largest hold less than 30%. The sample was peripheral blood. The receptors here all came from a woman aged 65 to 85 with acute or convalescent COVID-19.

The rearrangement joins TRBV6-5 to TRBJ1-5; no definite D call. CDR3 length: 12 residues. V shed 5 bases and J shed 0 bases, with 2 bases lying between them. Germline assignment: CDR1 MNHEY and CDR2 SVGAGI. The CDR3 nucleotides are TGTGCCAGCAGTCATAGCAATCAGCCCCAGCATTTT. Its protein is CASSHSNQPQHF.

The gene calls are TRBV6-6 and TRBJ2-2, with D possibly TRBD1 on 6 matching bases. The germline gives CDR1 MNHNY, CDR2 SVGAGI (reference sequence). This CDR3 is 13 amino acids long. Trimming cost V 5 bases and J 4 bases, with 8 bases left between them. CDR3 in amino acids: CASSTGSTGELFF. The DNA of the CDR3 is TGTGCCAGCAGTACAGGGTCCACCGGGGAGCTGTTTTTT.

The genes are TRBV11-2 and TRBJ2-1; TRBD1 matches at 10 bases. CDR1 is SGHAT, CDR2 FQNNGV, per germline. The CDR3 has 17 residues. V dropped 5 bases and J dropped 5; count of bases not matched to a gene: 12. CDR3 coding DNA: TGTGCCAGCAGCCCACGGGCCCCCGGACAGGGGGACAATGAGCAGTTCTTC. Its protein product is CASSPRAPGQGDNEQFF.

The genes are TRBV5-6 and TRBJ2-7, with 9 bases matching TRBD1. The V gene's germline CDR1 is SGHDT and CDR2 YYEEEE. This CDR3 has 15 amino acids. Losses at the gene ends were 3 bases for V and 2 bases for J; bases not matched to a gene: 6. CDR3 in DNA: TGTGCCAGCAGCTACGTCGGGACAGGGCCCTACGAGCAGTACTTC. Translating it yields CASSYVGTGPYEQYF.

The gene calls are TRBV24-1 and TRBJ2-5; the match to TRBD2 covers 8 bases. Germline lookup yields CDR1 KGHDR and CDR2 SFDVKD. This CDR3 has 15 amino acids. Germline trimming cut 9 bases from V and 5 bases from J; bases unmatched to any gene: 13. CDR3 region: CATGGRGGSAETQYF. In DNA form, the CDR3 reads TGTGCCACCGGTGGTCGCGGGGGGTCCGCCGAGACCCAGTACTTC.

The rearrangement uses TRBV5-4 and TRBJ1-1, with D unresolved. Trimming removed 4 bases at V and 3 bases at J, with 7 bases between. The CDR3 runs to 12 residues. Germline-derived CDR1 and CDR2 are SGHNT and YYREEE (reference sequence). The DNA of the CDR3 is TGTGCCAGCAGCGGGAGGGACACTGAAGCTTTCTTT. Protein product: CASSGRDTEAFF.

The chain joins TRBV7-2 to TRBJ1-5; 8 nucleotides line up with TRBD1. Trimming at V came to 6 bases and at J to 7 bases, leaving 5 bases not matched to a gene. Germline CDR1 and CDR2: SGHTA and FQGNSA. The CDR3 extends over 13 amino acids. CDR3 coding DNA: TGTGCCAGCAGTCGACAGGGGTCGCAGCCCCAGCATTTT. It translates to CASSRQGSQPQHF.

This clone showed up just once. An end of the junction does not agree with germline; a read error may underlie this. This chain links TRBV7-9 with TRBJ1-1, with a tentative D call TRBD1 (5 bases). The CDR3 totals 18 residues. Germline-derived CDR1 and CDR2 are SEHNR and FQNEAQ (reference sequence). The CDR3, as DNA: TGTGCCGGCAGTAGAGGCAGGGCCCAATATGCCGTGGACACTGAAGCTTTCTTT. It yields the protein CAGSRGRAQYAVDTEAFF.

V usage is TRBV28 and J usage is TRBJ1-2, with D hard to call. The CDR3 totals 12 residues. Germline CDR1 is MDHEN and CDR2 is SYDVKM. V gave up 6 bases and J gave up 5 bases, with 10 bases separating them. Here the CDR3 reads CASRTPGYGYTF. The DNA of the CDR3 is TGTGCCAGCAGGACACCTGGGTATGGCTACACCTTC.

V gene TRBV27 combines with J gene TRBJ1-1, with 7 nucleotides matching TRBD1. Germline V gene sequence: CDR1 MNHEY, CDR2 SMNVEV (reference sequence). The CDR3 sequence is 15 residues long. Unmatched junction bases numbered 5, after V lost 4 bases and J lost 0 bases. The DNA for the CDR3 is TGTGCCAGCAGTTCGCGGGGACAGATGAACACTGAAGCTTTCTTT. This gives the protein CASSSRGQMNTEAFF.

The chain employs TRBV23-1 and TRBJ1-6; TRBD1 matches 7 bases. TRBV23-1 is identified as an open reading frame with a role that is uncertain. The CDR3 spans 16 residues. J was trimmed by 9 bases and V by 0 bases; bases with no gene match: 8. This chain's CDR3 is CASSQSTGVEGSPLHF. CDR3 nucleotide sequence: TGCGCCAGCAGTCAATCAACAGGGGTTGAGGGTTCACCCCTCCACTTT.

CDR3 protein: CASTTSGRPYNEQFF. The CDR3 region has the DNA TGTGCCAGCACCACTAGTGGGCGGCCCTACAATGAGCAGTTCTTC. The gene calls are TRBV28 and TRBJ2-1, with a possible D match to TRBD2 (5 bases). V was cut by 7 bases and J by 2 bases, with 15 bases left in between. This CDR3 has 15 residues. Germline V gives CDR1 MDHEN, CDR2 SYDVKM. The variable domain in full, with the rest retrieved from reference TRBV28 and TRBJ2-1, is DVKVTQSSRYLVKRTGEKVFLECVQDMDHENMFWYRQDPGLGLRLIYFSYDVKMKEKGDIPEGYSVSREKKERFSLILESASTNQTSMYLCASTTSGRPYNEQFFGPGTRLTVL.

CDR3 DNA sequence: TGTGCCAGCAGCTCCCCAGACGGGACTAGCCTCGTGGGAAATGAGCAGTTCTTC. It is translated as CASSSPDGTSLVGNEQFF. This chain links TRBV9 with TRBJ2-1; TRBD2 agrees at 9 bases. V gave up 4 bases and J gave up 7 bases; unmatched junction bases: 18. Germline-derived CDR1 and CDR2 are SGDLS and YYNGEE. This CDR3 contains 18 residues.